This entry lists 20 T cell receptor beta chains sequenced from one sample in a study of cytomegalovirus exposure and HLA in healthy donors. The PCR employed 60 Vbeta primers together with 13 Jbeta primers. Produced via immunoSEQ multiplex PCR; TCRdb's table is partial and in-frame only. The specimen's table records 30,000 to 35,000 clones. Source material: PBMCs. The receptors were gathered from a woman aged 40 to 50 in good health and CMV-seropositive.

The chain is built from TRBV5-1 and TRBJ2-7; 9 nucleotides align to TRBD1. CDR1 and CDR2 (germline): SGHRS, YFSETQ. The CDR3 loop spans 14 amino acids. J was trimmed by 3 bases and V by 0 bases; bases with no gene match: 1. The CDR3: CASSLAGQGYEQYF. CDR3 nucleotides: TGCGCCAGCAGCTTGGCGGGACAGGGCTACGAGCAGTACTTC.

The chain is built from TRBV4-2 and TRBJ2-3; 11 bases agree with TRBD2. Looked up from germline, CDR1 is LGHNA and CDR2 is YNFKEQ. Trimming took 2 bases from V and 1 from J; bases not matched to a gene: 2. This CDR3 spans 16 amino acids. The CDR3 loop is CASSQTSGSRTDTQYF. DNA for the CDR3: TGTGCCAGCAGCCAAACTAGCGGGAGCCGCACAGATACGCAGTATTTT.

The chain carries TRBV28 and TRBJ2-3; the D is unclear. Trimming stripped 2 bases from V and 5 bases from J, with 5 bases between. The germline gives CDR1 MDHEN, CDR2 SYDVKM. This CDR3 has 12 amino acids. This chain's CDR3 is CASSLVLDTQYF. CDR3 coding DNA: TGTGCCAGCAGTTTAGTACTAGATACGCAGTATTTT. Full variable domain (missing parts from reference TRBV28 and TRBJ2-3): DVKVTQSSRYLVKRTGEKVFLECVQDMDHENMFWYRQDPGLGLRLIYFSYDVKMKEKGDIPEGYSVSREKKERFSLILESASTNQTSMYLCASSLVLDTQYFGPGTRLTVL.

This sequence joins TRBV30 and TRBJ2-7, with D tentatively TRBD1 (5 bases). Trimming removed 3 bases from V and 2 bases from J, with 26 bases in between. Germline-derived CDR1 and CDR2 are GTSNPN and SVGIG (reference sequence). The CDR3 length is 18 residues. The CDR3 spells CAWSPRGYKRPFAYEQYF. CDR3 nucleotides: TGTGCCTGGAGCCCTAGGGGATACAAACGCCCCTTCGCCTACGAGCAGTACTTC.

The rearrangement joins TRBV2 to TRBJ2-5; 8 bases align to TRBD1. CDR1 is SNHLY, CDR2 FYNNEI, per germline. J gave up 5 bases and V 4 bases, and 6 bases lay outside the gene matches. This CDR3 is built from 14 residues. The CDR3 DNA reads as TGTGCCAGCAGTGGGCGGACAGGGCGGGAGACCCAGTACTTC. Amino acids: CASSGRTGRETQYF.

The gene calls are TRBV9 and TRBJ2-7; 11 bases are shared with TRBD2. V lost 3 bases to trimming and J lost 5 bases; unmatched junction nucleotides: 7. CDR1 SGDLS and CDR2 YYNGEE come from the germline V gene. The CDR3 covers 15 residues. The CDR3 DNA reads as TGTGCCAGCAGCGCCCTAGCGGGAGGTACGGACGAGCAGTACTTC. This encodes CASSALAGGTDEQYF.

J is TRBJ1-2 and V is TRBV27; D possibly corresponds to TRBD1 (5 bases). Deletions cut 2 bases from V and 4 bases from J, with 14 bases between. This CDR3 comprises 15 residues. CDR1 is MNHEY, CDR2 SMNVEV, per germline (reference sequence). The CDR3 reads CASSLPNTGVYGYTF. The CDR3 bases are TGTGCCAGCAGTTTACCCAATACAGGAGTCTATGGCTACACCTTC.

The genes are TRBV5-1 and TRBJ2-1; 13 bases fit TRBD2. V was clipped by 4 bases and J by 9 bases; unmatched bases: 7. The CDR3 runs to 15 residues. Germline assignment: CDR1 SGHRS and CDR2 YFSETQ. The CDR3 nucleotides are TGCGCCAGCAGCCCCACGGGACTAGCGGGAACTGAGCAGTTCTTC. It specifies CASSPTGLAGTEQFF.

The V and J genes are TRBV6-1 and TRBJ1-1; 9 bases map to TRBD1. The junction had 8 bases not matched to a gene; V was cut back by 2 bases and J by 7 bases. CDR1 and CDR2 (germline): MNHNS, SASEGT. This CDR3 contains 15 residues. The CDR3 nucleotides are TGTGCCAGCAGTGAAACGGGGACAGGGATCAGTGAAGCTTTCTTT. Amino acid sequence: CASSETGTGISEAFF.

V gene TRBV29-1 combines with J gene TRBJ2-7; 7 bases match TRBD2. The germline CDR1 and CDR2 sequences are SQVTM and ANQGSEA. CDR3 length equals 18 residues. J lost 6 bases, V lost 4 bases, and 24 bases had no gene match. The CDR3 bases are TGCAGCGTTGGATTTTTCGGCGGGAGCAGGGCCGGGGTGAGCGAGCAGTACTTC. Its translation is CSVGFFGGSRAGVSEQYF.

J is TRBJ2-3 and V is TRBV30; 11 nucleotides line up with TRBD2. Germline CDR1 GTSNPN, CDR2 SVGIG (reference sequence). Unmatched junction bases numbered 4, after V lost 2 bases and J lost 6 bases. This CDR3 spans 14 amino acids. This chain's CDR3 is CAWSRLAGGDTQYF. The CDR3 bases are TGTGCCTGGAGTAGGCTAGCGGGAGGTGATACGCAGTATTTT.

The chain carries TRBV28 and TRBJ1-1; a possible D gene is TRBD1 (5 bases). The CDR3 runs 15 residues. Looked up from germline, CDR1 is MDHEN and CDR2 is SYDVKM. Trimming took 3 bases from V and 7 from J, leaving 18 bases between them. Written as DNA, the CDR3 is TGTGCCAGCAGTTTGTCGGTAGGGGCGGGGGGTGAAGCTTTCTTT. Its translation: CASSLSVGAGGEAFF.

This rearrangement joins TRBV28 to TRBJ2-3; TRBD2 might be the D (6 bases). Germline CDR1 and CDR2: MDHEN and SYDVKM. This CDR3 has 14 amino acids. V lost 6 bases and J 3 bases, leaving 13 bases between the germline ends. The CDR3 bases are TGTGCCAGCAGCGCACCGGGAGAGACAGATACGCAGTATTTT. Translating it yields CASSAPGETDTQYF.

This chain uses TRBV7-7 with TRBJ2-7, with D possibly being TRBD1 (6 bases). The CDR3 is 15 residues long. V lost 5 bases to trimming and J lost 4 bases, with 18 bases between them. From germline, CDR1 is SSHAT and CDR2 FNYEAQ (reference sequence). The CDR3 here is CASSPGQYPGYEQYF. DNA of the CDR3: TGTGCCAGCAGCCCAGGACAGTATCCCGGGTACGAGCAGTACTTC.

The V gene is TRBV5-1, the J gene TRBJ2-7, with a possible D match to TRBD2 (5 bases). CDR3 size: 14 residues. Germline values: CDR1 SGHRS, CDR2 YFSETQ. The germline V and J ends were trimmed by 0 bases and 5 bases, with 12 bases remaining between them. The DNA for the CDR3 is TGCGCCAGCAGCTTGGGCACATTCGGGAACGAGCAGTACTTC. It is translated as CASSLGTFGNEQYF.

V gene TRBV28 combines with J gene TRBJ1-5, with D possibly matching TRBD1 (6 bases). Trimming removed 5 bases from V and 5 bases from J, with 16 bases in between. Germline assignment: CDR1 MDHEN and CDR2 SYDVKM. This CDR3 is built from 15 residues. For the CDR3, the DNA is TGTGCCAGCAGTGGACGGGACATGGTAGATCAGCCCCAGCATTTT. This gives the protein CASSGRDMVDQPQHF.

As DNA, the CDR3 is TGTGCCAGCAGCCAAGCGGCCCCCTACGAGCAGTACTTC. Its protein is CASSQAAPYEQYF. V and J are TRBV6-1 and TRBJ2-7, with D possibly being TRBD2 (5 bases). From germline, CDR1 is MNHNS and CDR2 SASEGT. The CDR3 length is 13 residues. Trimming shortened V by 6 bases and J by 2 bases, and 11 bases separated the two germline ends.

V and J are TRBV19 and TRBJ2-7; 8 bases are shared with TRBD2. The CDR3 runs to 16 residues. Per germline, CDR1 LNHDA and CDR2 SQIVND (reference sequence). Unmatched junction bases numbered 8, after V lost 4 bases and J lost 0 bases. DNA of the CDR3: TGTGCCAGTAGTACCACCACTAGCGGACGCTCCTACGAGCAGTACTTC. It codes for CASSTTTSGRSYEQYF.

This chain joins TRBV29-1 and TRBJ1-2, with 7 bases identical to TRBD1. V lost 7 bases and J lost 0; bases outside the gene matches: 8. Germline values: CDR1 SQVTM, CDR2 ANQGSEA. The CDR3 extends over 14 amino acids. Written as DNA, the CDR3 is TGCAGCGCCAGGGGGGCGGATTCTAACTATGGCTACACCTTC. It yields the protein CSARGADSNYGYTF.

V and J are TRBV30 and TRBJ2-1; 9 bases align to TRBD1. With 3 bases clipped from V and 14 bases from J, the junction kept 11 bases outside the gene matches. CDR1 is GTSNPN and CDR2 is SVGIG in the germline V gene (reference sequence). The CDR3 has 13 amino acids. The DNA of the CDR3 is TGTGCCTGGAGGGGGGGGACAGGGTGGCAGGAGTTCTTC. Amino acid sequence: CAWRGGTGWQEFF. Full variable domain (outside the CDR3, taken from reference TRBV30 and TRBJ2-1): SQTIHQWPATLVQPVGSPLSLECTVEGTSNPNLYWYRQAAGRGLQLLFYSVGIGQISSEVPQNLSASRPQDRQFILSSKKLLLSDSGFYLCAWRGGTGWQEFFGPGTRLTVL.